The 27 T cell receptor beta chains in this list originate from one sample, sequenced in a study of T cell responses to AZD1222 COVID-19 vaccine. The data were produced by immunoSEQ multiplex PCR, yet TCRdb's version contains in-frame clones alone and is incomplete. The sample yields 90,000 to 150,000 clones, roughly 87% seen once. The specimen was peripheral blood, collected on day 0 of AZD1222 vaccination. Receptor source: an adult in good health.

CDR3 bases: TGTGCCAGTAGTACTGGACAGAACTACGAGCAGTACTTC. The encoded protein is CASSTGQNYEQYF. This sequence joins TRBV19 and TRBJ2-7, with a possible D match to TRBD1 (6 bases). Between the trimmed V and J ends, which lost 4 bases and 3 bases, there was a span of 10 bases. The V gene's germline CDR1 is LNHDA and CDR2 SQIVND (reference sequence). The CDR3 loop spans 13 amino acids. Looking up the rest from reference TRBV19 and TRBJ2-7 gives the full variable domain: DGGITQSPKYLFRKEGQNVTLSCEQNLNHDAMYWYRQDPGQGLRLIYYSQIVNDFQKGDIAEGYSVSREKKESFPLTVTSAQKNPTAFYLCASSTGQNYEQYFGPGTRLTVT.

This chain connects TRBV12-3 or TRBV12-4 to TRBJ2-5; 9 bases align to TRBD1. The CDR3 loop spans 13 amino acids. V lost 3 bases to trimming and J lost 5 bases; unmatched junction nucleotides: 1. The CDR3 loop reads CASSFDRGETQYF. In nucleotides, the CDR3 is TGTGCCAGCAGTTTTGACAGGGGGGAGACCCAGTACTTC.

The chain uses TRBV25-1 and TRBJ2-5; 11 bases map to TRBD2. This CDR3 is 15 amino acids long. The junction had 10 bases not matched to a gene; V was cut back by 6 bases and J by 7 bases. Per the germline V gene, CDR1 is MGHDK and CDR2 is SYGVNS. The CDR3 region has the DNA TGTGCCAGCAGGGCCCCGACTAGCGGGAAATCGACCCAGTACTTC. It is translated as CASRAPTSGKSTQYF.

The J gene is TRBJ2-3, the V gene TRBV4-2, with 16 bases aligning to TRBD2. Germline V CDR1 and CDR2: LGHNA, YNFKEQ. V was pared by 4 bases and J by 3 bases, with 19 bases of the junction left unmatched. This CDR3 is 22 amino acids long. CDR3 amino acids: CASSPGLAGGPKVTGGTDTQYF. CDR3 coding DNA: TGTGCCAGCAGCCCGGGACTAGCGGGAGGGCCTAAGGTTACAGGAGGGACAGATACGCAGTATTTT.

This clone was seen more than once but under ten times. This chain uses TRBV10-3 with TRBJ1-2; 7 nucleotides line up with TRBD1. CDR1 ENHRY and CDR2 SYGVKD come from the germline V gene. The junction had 5 bases not matched to a gene; V was cut back by 4 bases and J by 6 bases. The CDR3 totals 13 residues. The CDR3, as DNA: TGTGCCATCAGTGGACAGGGATCCGATGGCTACACCTTC. Translating gives CAISGQGSDGYTF.

This CDR3 reads CASSPLSRRAGEDEKLFF. In nucleotides, the CDR3 is TGCGCCAGCAGCCCTCTTTCCCGCCGGGCTGGGGAAGATGAAAAACTGTTTTTT. This chain connects TRBV4-1 to TRBJ1-4; D not certain. The V gene's germline CDR1 is MGHRA and CDR2 YSYEKL. CDR3 length equals 18 residues. V gave up 4 bases and J gave up 6 bases, with 24 bases separating them.

This clone was seen more than once but under ten times. V gene TRBV7-9 combines with J gene TRBJ2-7; D is possibly TRBD1 or TRBD2 (5 bases each). The germline gives CDR1 SEHNR, CDR2 FQNEAQ (reference sequence). The V and J ends lost 5 bases and 0 bases respectively, with 14 bases between them. This CDR3 comprises 15 residues. CDR3 sequence reads: CASSPVEGSSYEQYF. The CDR3, as DNA: TGTGCCAGCAGCCCGGTAGAGGGGTCCTCCTACGAGCAGTACTTC.

This chain uses TRBV3-1 (or the pseudogene TRBV3-2) with TRBJ2-7; 11 nucleotides align to TRBD2. This CDR3 region has 16 residues. Germline assignment: CDR1 LGHDT and CDR2 YNNKEL (reference sequence). V was clipped by 3 bases and J by 7 bases; unmatched bases: 11. CDR3 amino acids: CASSHQTSGKRGEQYF. The CDR3 coding sequence is TGTGCCAGCAGCCATCAGACTAGCGGGAAGAGGGGGGAGCAGTACTTC.

J is TRBJ1-2 and V is TRBV28; 9 bases are a match to TRBD1. The V gene end was trimmed by 6 bases and the J gene end by 6 bases; junction bases not matched to a gene: 14. This CDR3 has 16 residues. Looked up from germline, CDR1 is MDHEN and CDR2 is SYDVKM. In DNA, the CDR3 is TGTGCCAGCAGGGGGGCCGGGACAGGGTTCTTTGATGGCTACACCTTC. This gives the protein CASRGAGTGFFDGYTF.

This clone was detected only once. J is TRBJ1-2 and V is TRBV4-1; weak D call: TRBD1 (6 bases). The germline V gene encodes CDR1 MGHRA and CDR2 YSYEKL. The CDR3 totals 13 residues. The V end lost 3 bases, the J end lost 7 bases, and 12 bases lay between the germline ends. The CDR3 protein is CASSHRQAGGYTF. Written as DNA, the CDR3 is TGCGCCAGCAGCCACCGACAGGCGGGTGGCTACACCTTC.

This clone was found a few times. J is TRBJ2-6 and V is TRBV29-1, with D possibly TRBD1 on 6 matching bases. This CDR3 is 15 amino acids long. V was pared by 4 bases and J by 0 bases, with 10 bases between. Germline values: CDR1 SQVTM, CDR2 ANQGSEA. The CDR3 here is CSVGGQPSGANVLTF. DNA of the CDR3: TGCAGCGTTGGCGGACAGCCCTCTGGGGCCAACGTCCTGACTTTC.

The chain carries TRBV5-1 and TRBJ1-2; D might be TRBD1 (5 bases). V was cut by 0 bases and J by 7 bases, with 13 bases left in between. The CDR3 consists of 14 residues. Germline V gives CDR1 SGHRS, CDR2 YFSETQ. The CDR3 region has the DNA TGCGCCAGCAGCTTGGTCCAGGGAGGGTCTGGCTACACCTTC. Amino acid sequence: CASSLVQGGSGYTF.

The genes are TRBV21-1 and TRBJ2-2; TRBD2 reflects the table's D call only, with no check against the DNA. TRBV21-1 is a recognized pseudogene. The CDR3 has 18 residues. Here the CDR3 reads CASSQGTSGRAWTGELFF. DNA of the CDR3: TGTGCCAGCAGCCAGGGGACTAGCGGGAGGGCCTGGACCGGGGAGCTGTTTTTT.

This clone was detected only a few times. This chain joins TRBV28 and TRBJ2-2, with TRBD1 identical over 10 bases. Germline CDR1 MDHEN, CDR2 SYDVKM. The CDR3 has 15 residues. Trimming cost V 6 bases and J 5 bases; bases outside gene matches: 6. The CDR3 spells CASSSGTGETGELFF. The CDR3 nucleotides read TGTGCCAGCAGCTCCGGGACAGGGGAAACCGGGGAGCTGTTTTTT.

The V and J genes are TRBV3-1 (or the pseudogene TRBV3-2) and TRBJ1-5; possibly TRBD1 for D (6 bases). Germline assignment: CDR1 LGHDT and CDR2 YNNKEL (reference sequence). Trimming took 2 bases from V and 6 from J, leaving 8 bases between them. The CDR3 consists of 13 residues. CDR3 region: CASSQSTGQPQHF. CDR3 nucleotide sequence: TGTGCCAGCAGCCAATCGACAGGTCAGCCCCAGCATTTT.

The chain joins TRBV6-5 to TRBJ2-1; D may be TRBD2 (7 bases). The CDR3 is 14 amino acids. V shed 6 bases and J shed 6 bases, with 15 bases lying between them. Germline V gene lookup returns CDR1 MNHEY and CDR2 SVGAGI. This chain's CDR3 is CASSQIGGLNEQFF. For the CDR3, the DNA is TGTGCCAGCAGCCAAATCGGGGGGCTCAATGAGCAGTTCTTC.

The chain has TRBV29-1 and TRBJ2-3; the D gene is possibly TRBD2 (7 bases). V lost 4 bases to trimming and J lost 4 bases, with 12 bases between them. CDR3 length: 13 residues. In germline, CDR1 is SQVTM, CDR2 ANQGSEA. CDR3 loop: CSVVGGASDTQYF. CDR3 nucleotides: TGCAGCGTTGTAGGGGGGGCTTCAGATACGCAGTATTTT.

J is TRBJ2-7 and V is TRBV5-6; 9 bases map to TRBD2. This CDR3 has 16 residues. Germline CDR1 and CDR2: SGHDT and YYEEEE. With V trimmed by 1 base and J by 1 base, 6 bases remained unmatched. CDR3 sequence (DNA): TGTGCCAGCAGCTTGAGGACTAGCGTTTTATCCTACGAGCAGTACTTC. It translates to CASSLRTSVLSYEQYF.

The chain links TRBV2 to TRBJ2-1; the D gene is possibly TRBD2 (6 bases). Deletions cut 8 bases from V and 5 bases from J, with 10 bases between. CDR1 SNHLY and CDR2 FYNNEI come from the germline V gene. The CDR3 length is 12 residues. CDR3 DNA: TGTGCCAGCGGGGGGACCCACAATGAGCAGTTCTTC. Protein sequence: CASGGTHNEQFF. The variable domain in full, with the rest retrieved from reference TRBV2 and TRBJ2-1, is EPEVTQTPSHQVTQMGQEVILRCVPISNHLYFYWYRQILGQKVEFLVSFYNNEISEKSEIFDDQFSVERPDGSNFTLKIRSTKLEDSAMYFCASGGTHNEQFFGPGTRLTVL.

In this sample, this clone turned up once. V gene TRBV4-1 combines with J gene TRBJ1-2, with D hard to call. The CDR3 totals 15 residues. Trimming left V 0 bases short and J 1 base short, with 9 bases between. From germline, CDR1 is MGHRA and CDR2 YSYEKL. The CDR3 spells CASSQDLADNYGYTF. The CDR3 region has the DNA TGCGCCAGCAGCCAAGATTTGGCGGATAACTATGGCTACACCTTC.

The chain uses TRBV7-9 and TRBJ2-3; D ambiguous. The germline V and J ends were trimmed by 3 bases and 4 bases, with 5 bases remaining between them. Germline V lookup: CDR1 SEHNR, CDR2 FQNEAQ (reference sequence). This CDR3 has 12 amino acids. In DNA form, the CDR3 reads TGTGCCAGCAGCTTTGTAGCAGATACGCAGTATTTT. Encoded protein: CASSFVADTQYF.

The J gene is TRBJ1-1, the V gene TRBV5-1, with a tentative D call TRBD1 (5 bases). The CDR3 extends over 13 amino acids. Trimming took 0 bases from V and 8 from J, leaving 11 bases between them. Germline V lookup: CDR1 SGHRS, CDR2 YFSETQ. The CDR3 region has the DNA TGCGCCAGCAGCTTGGATGCTCAGGGCGAAGCTTTCTTT. It translates to CASSLDAQGEAFF.

This chain links TRBV21-1 with TRBJ2-2; the table's TRBD1 call for D was not verified on the DNA. TRBV21-1 is given as a pseudogene. The CDR3 length is 18 residues. CDR3 bases: TGTGCCAGCAGCCCCAGGTACGATAGTAATCCAGGAACCGGGGAGCTGTTTTTT. Translation gives CASSPRYDSNPGTGELFF.

J is TRBJ1-1 and V is TRBV2; D is ambiguous. Germline V CDR1 and CDR2: SNHLY, FYNNEI. The V and J ends lost 6 bases and 1 base respectively, with 15 bases between them. This CDR3 spans 15 amino acids. Here the CDR3 reads CASSPRAVENTEAFF. DNA of the CDR3: TGTGCCAGCAGCCCTCGAGCGGTAGAGAACACTGAAGCTTTCTTT.

This clone was observed a single time. V usage is TRBV3-1 (or the pseudogene TRBV3-2) and J usage is TRBJ2-5, with TRBD2 identical over 10 bases. Germline loops: CDR1 LGHDT, CDR2 YNNKEL (reference sequence). V gave up 3 bases and J gave up 4 bases; unmatched junction bases: 5. The CDR3 covers 15 residues. The CDR3 DNA sequence: TGTGCCAGCAGCCACCCCCTAGCGGGGGCAGAGACCCAGTACTTC. It yields the protein CASSHPLAGAETQYF.

The V call is TRBV24-1, the J call TRBJ2-1; 10 bases line up with TRBD2. The J segment lost 0 bases and the V segment lost 3 bases, leaving 10 bases of the junction unmatched. Germline-derived CDR1 and CDR2 are KGHDR and SFDVKD. The CDR3 spans 19 residues. Here the CDR3 DNA reads TGTGCCACCAGTGATCCGGGGTTTAGCGGGGGGAGCTCCTACAATGAGCAGTTCTTC. This gives the protein CATSDPGFSGGSSYNEQFF.

The chain is built from TRBV6-2 or TRBV6-3 and TRBJ2-3, with 13 bases that match TRBD2. The junction had 4 bases not matched to a gene; V was cut back by 4 bases and J by 3 bases. The CDR3 has 16 amino acids. CDR1 MNHEY and CDR2 SVGEGT come from the germline V gene. The CDR3 region has the DNA TGTGCCAGCAGTTCCACGGGACTAGCGGGGACAGATACGCAGTATTTT. Its protein is CASSSTGLAGTDTQYF.